These 30 T cell receptor beta chains share one sample of origin, sequenced in a study of T cell changes during pregnancy in multiple sclerosis. Profiling relied on immunoSEQ multiplex PCR, and the TCRdb table lists in-frame clones only, not all of them. The sample consists of 90,000 to 150,000 clones, about 94% of them appearing once. The material was peripheral blood, obtained before pregnancy. These TCRs come from a female donor with multiple sclerosis, enrolled in a pregnancy study.

The chain joins TRBV11-2 to TRBJ2-2; 7 bases line up with TRBD2. The CDR3 sequence is 15 residues long. Germline-derived CDR1 and CDR2 are SGHAT and FQNNGV. V gave up 4 bases and J gave up 7 bases; unmatched junction bases: 9. In nucleotides, the CDR3 is TGTGCCAGCAGCTACCGTGGGGGGGGGTTCGGGGAGCTGTTTTTT. Encoded protein: CASSYRGGGFGELFF.

The chain links TRBV11-1 to TRBJ1-6; the D is unclear. The CDR3 consists of 14 residues. Germline assignment: CDR1 SGHAT and CDR2 FQDESV (reference sequence). V was trimmed by 1 base and J by 10 bases, leaving 11 bases between them. The CDR3 sequence is CASSLGYQRSPLHF. CDR3 bases: TGTGCCAGCAGCTTAGGGTATCAGAGGTCACCCCTCCACTTT.

The rearrangement links TRBV28 to TRBJ1-5; the D is unclear. V was shortened by 3 bases and J by 4 bases, with 13 bases between the two germline ends. This CDR3 contains 15 residues. Germline CDR1 MDHEN, CDR2 SYDVKM. CDR3 in amino acids: CASSLWRVGNQPQHF. The DNA of the CDR3 is TGTGCCAGCAGTTTGTGGAGGGTTGGGAATCAGCCCCAGCATTTT.

The chain carries TRBV28 and TRBJ1-1; TRBD1 matches 9 bases. This CDR3 comprises 14 residues. Germline assignment: CDR1 MDHEN and CDR2 SYDVKM. With V trimmed by 7 bases and J by 4 bases, 7 bases remained unmatched. CDR3 coding DNA: TGTGCCAGCAATAAACAGGGGGCCGTCACTGAAGCTTTCTTT. Translating gives CASNKQGAVTEAFF.

This chain links TRBV6-5 with TRBJ2-3; a weak D match, TRBD1 (5 bases). The CDR3 contains 15 residues. V dropped 1 base and J dropped 6 bases, with 14 bases sitting between them. In germline, CDR1 is MNHEY, CDR2 SVGAGI. The CDR3 protein is CASSYFSSGQDTQYF. CDR3 sequence (DNA): TGTGCCAGCAGTTACTTCTCCTCAGGGCAGGATACGCAGTATTTT.

The chain recombines TRBV7-9 with TRBJ2-7; no firm D call. Germline CDR1 SEHNR, CDR2 FQNEAQ (reference sequence). V lost 5 bases and J lost 2, with 10 bases in between. This CDR3 has 13 amino acids. The CDR3 loop reads CASSLAPTYEQYF. The CDR3 coding sequence is TGTGCCAGCAGCCTCGCCCCTACCTACGAGCAGTACTTC.

This chain connects TRBV7-2 to TRBJ1-2; 7 bases are shared with TRBD1. The ends lost 4 bases at V and 8 bases at J; junction bases unmatched: 13. In germline, CDR1 is SGHTA, CDR2 FQGNSA. CDR3 size: 15 residues. DNA of the CDR3: TGTGCCAGCAGCTCCACCTTACCAGGGGGTCAGGGCTACACCTTC. It yields the protein CASSSTLPGGQGYTF.

This chain links TRBV19 with TRBJ1-6; a weak D match, TRBD1 (6 bases). V lost 7 bases and J lost 7, with 17 bases in between. Germline V CDR1 and CDR2: LNHDA, SQIVND (reference sequence). The CDR3 is 15 residues long. For the CDR3, the DNA is TGTGCCAGTATTATGAGCGCAGGGGCCAATTCACCCCTCCACTTT. Translating gives CASIMSAGANSPLHF.

V is TRBV30 and J is TRBJ1-2, with 7 bases identical to TRBD1. The germline CDR1 and CDR2 sequences are GTSNPN and SVGIG (reference sequence). V lost 8 bases and J lost 2; bases outside the gene matches: 5. The CDR3 is 12 residues long. This CDR3 reads CAGYRGNYGYTF. DNA for the CDR3: TGTGCCGGCTACAGGGGAAACTATGGCTACACCTTC.

This chain joins TRBV9 and TRBJ1-1; D is unclear. The CDR3 length is 11 residues. CDR1 and CDR2 (germline): SGDLS, YYNGEE. V was clipped by 4 bases and J by 8 bases, with 9 bases between them. CDR3 DNA: TGTGCCAGCAGCCCACAGACAGAAGCTTTCTTT. Protein sequence: CASSPQTEAFF.

V gene TRBV6-6 combines with J gene TRBJ1-3, with D possibly being TRBD1 (6 bases). The CDR3 spans 14 residues. The V gene's germline CDR1 is MNHNY and CDR2 SVGAGI (reference sequence). V dropped 4 bases and J dropped 0 bases, with 7 bases sitting between them. The CDR3 protein is CASSLQGSGNTIYF. CDR3 nucleotide sequence: TGTGCCAGCAGTTTACAGGGCTCTGGAAACACCATATATTTT.

The chain links TRBV7-9 to TRBJ1-5, with TRBD1 as a possible D gene (6 bases). V lost 5 bases and J 0 bases, leaving 14 bases between the germline ends. Germline CDR1 reads SEHNR; CDR2 reads FQNEAQ (reference sequence). The CDR3 is 16 amino acids. The CDR3 DNA reads as TGTGCCAGCAGCGGAGGGGGGGGGCGTAGCAATCAGCCCCAGCATTTT. As protein: CASSGGGGRSNQPQHF.

A single count supports this clone. The chain combines TRBV5-1 with TRBJ2-5; 7 bases line up with TRBD2. The CDR3 sequence is 15 residues long. J gave up 2 bases and V 0 bases, and 4 bases lay outside the gene matches. Per germline, CDR1 SGHRS and CDR2 YFSETQ. CDR3 DNA sequence: TGCGCCAGCAGCTTGGCTAGGGAGGGGCAAGAGACCCAGTACTTC. Translated: CASSLAREGQETQYF.

J is TRBJ1-1 and V is TRBV5-4; a possible D gene is TRBD1 (6 bases). V was pared by 2 bases and J by 0 bases, with 11 bases between. CDR3 length equals 15 residues. From germline, CDR1 is SGHNT and CDR2 YYREEE (reference sequence). CDR3 nucleotides: TGTGCCAGCAGCTTCGGCGGGGGCATGAACACTGAAGCTTTCTTT. Amino acids: CASSFGGGMNTEAFF.

The chain carries TRBV30 and TRBJ2-5; D perhaps matches TRBD1 (5 bases). Gene TRBJ2-7 matches the end of the DNA better, so the J call may be wrong. The CDR3 length is 14 residues. Germline V gene data show CDR1 as GTSNPN and CDR2 as SVGIG (reference sequence). In DNA form, the CDR3 reads TGTGCCTGGAGTGATCAGGGTAGGTCCTACGAGCAGTACTTC. It specifies CAWSDQGRSYEQYF.

This chain joins TRBV11-2 and TRBJ1-3; 9 nucleotides match TRBD1. The germline CDR1 and CDR2 sequences are SGHAT and FQNNGV. The ends lost 4 bases at V and 2 bases at J; junction bases unmatched: 9. This CDR3 is 17 amino acids long. The CDR3: CASSYSYRGRTGNTIYF. DNA for the CDR3: TGTGCCAGCAGCTACAGCTACAGGGGGCGTACTGGAAACACCATATATTTT.

The chain uses TRBV19 and TRBJ2-5; 12 bases fit TRBD2. The CDR3 is made up of 19 amino acids. Per the germline V gene, CDR1 is LNHDA and CDR2 is SQIVND (reference sequence). V was clipped by 5 bases and J by 1 base; unmatched bases: 14. The CDR3 bases are TGTGCCAGTAGTCCCTGGACTAGCGGGGATGCAAGTTCCCAAGAGACCCAGTACTTC. This translates into CASSPWTSGDASSQETQYF.

This sequence joins TRBV5-1 and TRBJ1-2; tentatively, D is TRBD1 (6 bases). Germline V CDR1 and CDR2: SGHRS, YFSETQ. The CDR3 loop spans 15 amino acids. Trimming pared 4 bases from V and 4 bases from J, leaving 17 bases between. DNA of the CDR3: TGCGCCAGCAGCATCCGGGACACCCTCATCTATGGCTACACCTTC. Its protein product is CASSIRDTLIYGYTF.

This clone came up once. This rearrangement joins TRBV18 to TRBJ1-6; maybe TRBD1 (5 bases). Trimming removed 1 base at V and 8 bases at J, with 18 bases between. Germline V CDR1 and CDR2: KGHSH, LQKENI. The CDR3 runs 17 residues. CDR3: CASSPLPGHTSDSPLHF. The CDR3 bases are TGTGCCAGCTCACCACTCCCAGGACACACTTCGGATTCACCCCTCCACTTT.

The CDR3 DNA reads as TGCGCCAGCAGCCCGGGACAGGGGTGGAACACTGAAGCTTTCTTT. It yields the protein CASSPGQGWNTEAFF. This rearrangement joins TRBV5-1 to TRBJ1-1, with 10 bases aligning to TRBD1. The CDR3 is made up of 15 amino acids. Germline values: CDR1 SGHRS, CDR2 YFSETQ. Unmatched junction bases numbered 4, after V lost 4 bases and J lost 1 base.

The chain joins TRBV28 to TRBJ1-1; 8 positions match TRBD1. Germline trimming cut 6 bases from V and 4 bases from J; bases unmatched to any gene: 7. The V gene's germline CDR1 is MDHEN and CDR2 SYDVKM. The CDR3 is 14 amino acids. As DNA, the CDR3 is TGTGCCAGCAGGGGGACAGGAGCTCTCACTGAAGCTTTCTTT. Residues: CASRGTGALTEAFF.

This chain uses TRBV27 with TRBJ1-4; D is undetermined. The CDR3 runs to 18 residues. Germline-derived CDR1 and CDR2 are MNHEY and SMNVEV (reference sequence). V lost 5 bases to trimming and J lost 0 bases, with 19 bases between them. CDR3 sequence: CASSPLRTGSSTNEKLFF. The CDR3, as DNA: TGTGCCAGCAGTCCCCTTAGGACGGGATCCTCAACTAATGAAAAACTGTTTTTT.

Here the CDR3 reads CASSRTSGRDTQYF. CDR3 coding DNA: TGCGCCAGCAGCCGGACTAGCGGGAGAGATACGCAGTATTTT. The chain is built from TRBV5-1 and TRBJ2-3; 13 nucleotides agree with TRBD2. Trimming cost V 4 bases and J 5 bases; bases outside gene matches: 1. Germline V lookup: CDR1 SGHRS, CDR2 YFSETQ. The CDR3 runs to 14 residues.

The CDR3 DNA sequence: TGTGCCAGCAGCTCCCCAGCGGATAACAATGAGCAGTTCTTC. It specifies CASSSPADNNEQFF. The rearrangement links TRBV7-3 to TRBJ2-1, with D maybe TRBD2 (5 bases). Trimming took 4 bases from V and 5 from J, leaving 12 bases between them. There are 14 residues in the CDR3. Germline CDR1 and CDR2: SGHTA and FQGTGA.

The chain couples TRBV27 to TRBJ2-1; 12 bases align to TRBD2. V was clipped by 5 bases and J by 4 bases; unmatched bases: 6. The CDR3 covers 16 residues. CDR1 and CDR2 (germline): MNHEY, SMNVEV (reference sequence). The CDR3 DNA is TGTGCCAGCAGTCGCTACACTAGCGGGAGGTACAATGAGCAGTTCTTC. Its translation: CASSRYTSGRYNEQFF.

V gene TRBV10-3 combines with J gene TRBJ2-7, with 7 nucleotides matching TRBD1. This CDR3 region has 14 residues. V shed 7 bases and J 3 bases; nucleotides not matched to a gene: 9. Germline loops: CDR1 ENHRY, CDR2 SYGVKD. The CDR3 region is CAITPDRKNYEQYF. The CDR3 DNA reads as TGTGCCATCACCCCGGACAGGAAAAACTACGAGCAGTACTTC.

The chain recombines TRBV5-4 with TRBJ2-5, with no clear D. The ends were cut back, 0 bases at V and 1 base at J, with 4 bases in the middle. Germline-derived CDR1 and CDR2 are SGHNT and YYREEE (reference sequence). CDR3 length equals 13 residues. CDR3 coding DNA: TGTGCCAGCAGCTTGGGCGGCCAAGAGACCCAGTACTTC. It encodes CASSLGGQETQYF.

J is TRBJ1-6 and V is TRBV6-1, with 9 bases matching TRBD1. CDR1 and CDR2 from the germline V gene are MNHNS and SASEGT. The V segment lost 6 bases and the J segment 5 bases; nucleotides outside the gene matches: 2. The CDR3 has 14 residues. This chain's CDR3 is CASRDRGNNSPLHF. As DNA, the CDR3 is TGTGCCAGCAGGGACAGGGGAAATAATTCACCCCTCCACTTT.

The gene calls are TRBV27 and TRBJ1-1; D is unclear. V dropped 5 bases and J dropped 6 bases, with 19 bases sitting between them. CDR3 size: 15 residues. Germline V gene sequence: CDR1 MNHEY, CDR2 SMNVEV (reference sequence). CDR3 region: CASSPILSGKPEAFF. The CDR3 DNA reads as TGTGCCAGCAGTCCTATATTGTCGGGGAAGCCTGAAGCTTTCTTT.

The rearrangement links TRBV28 to TRBJ2-1; TRBD1 is a possible D gene (5 bases). In germline, CDR1 is MDHEN, CDR2 SYDVKM. The CDR3 is made up of 11 amino acids. V gave up 6 bases and J gave up 10 bases, with 10 bases separating them. The CDR3 DNA sequence: TGTGCCAGCAGACAAGACAGAGAGCAGTTCTTC. It encodes CASRQDREQFF.